This is a list of T cell receptor beta chains from one sample in a study of T cell repertoires in cytomegalovirus infection. TCRdb reanalysed the reads using MiXCR and keeps one entry per CDR3 protein. The sample lists around 300,000 distinct CDR3 sequences, roughly a fifth occurring once. These TCRs are of unknown antigen specificity. The input for sequencing was cultured PBMCs, taken from culture after CMV antigen stimulation. These receptors were taken from a human donor in good health (CMV status not recorded). Some clones in this sample may be carry-over from other donors' samples. Both conserved end residues are part of each CDR3. The order of the fields is clone size, V gene, CDR3 protein. Clone size is not always given. Where it is, it says once, few, many or a class for expanded clones.

clone size: NA; V gene: TRBV7-9; CDR3 protein: CASSWTDTGELFF
clone size: NA; V gene: TRBV5-1; CDR3 protein: CASGQGGAYEQYF
clone size: few; V gene: TRBV7-2; CDR3 protein: CASSLEPFRPEKLFF
clone size: many; V gene: TRBV27; CDR3 protein: CASSRDRGIYGYTF
clone size: NA; V gene: TRBV27; CDR3 protein: CASSSGAFAEAFF
clone size: NA; V gene: TRBV10-3; CDR3 protein: CAISGGLARVNEQFF
clone size: few; V gene: TRBV7-8; CDR3 protein: CASSSRTGVANTIYF
clone size: many; V gene: TRBV7-2; CDR3 protein: CASSLGEAGNTIYF
clone size: NA; V gene: TRBV7-3; CDR3 protein: CASSHSGTSGYNEQFF
clone size: many; V gene: TRBV6-2/TRBV6-3; CDR3 protein: CASTRYGTSGRYEQYF
clone size: NA; V gene: TRBV12-3/TRBV12-4; CDR3 protein: CASLPPGGSRYGYTF
clone size: NA; V gene: TRBV7-2; CDR3 protein: CASSIGIRGTEAFF
clone size: NA; V gene: TRBV30; CDR3 protein: CAWSPLPGLNTGELFF
clone size: many; V gene: TRBV12-3/TRBV12-4; CDR3 protein: CASSLRMGENYGYTF
clone size: few; V gene: TRBV6-2/TRBV6-3; CDR3 protein: CASSYSGISNYGYTF
clone size: few; V gene: TRBV7-4; CDR3 protein: CASSPGTREFYEQYF
clone size: once; V gene: TRBV29-1; CDR3 protein: CSVAPPAKNIQYF
clone size: many; V gene: TRBV7-2; CDR3 protein: CASSLARTSGSKNTQYF
clone size: NA; V gene: TRBV6-2/TRBV6-3; CDR3 protein: CASRTRQGGITEAFF
clone size: many; V gene: TRBV7-2; CDR3 protein: CASSSERVINEQFF
clone size: once; V gene: TRBV5-4; CDR3 protein: CASSLNGLANYGYTF
clone size: many; V gene: TRBV3-1; CDR3 protein: CASSPQGAGSPLHF
clone size: few; V gene: TRBV20-1; CDR3 protein: CSAPRQGRFYTEAFF
clone size: NA; V gene: TRBV12-3/TRBV12-4; CDR3 protein: CASSFGTSGSSEQFF
clone size: few; V gene: TRBV7-9; CDR3 protein: CASSSAAGRNTGELFF
clone size: NA; V gene: TRBV7-6; CDR3 protein: CAGGGISGNTIYF
clone size: few; V gene: TRBV11-2; CDR3 protein: CASSLVSAATEAFF
clone size: many; V gene: TRBV7-2; CDR3 protein: CASSLGQGATEAFF
clone size: NA; V gene: TRBV9; CDR3 protein: CASSVAGGGANTGELFF
clone size: few; V gene: TRBV11-2; CDR3 protein: CASSRTSGRALQETQYF
clone size: few; V gene: TRBV7-6; CDR3 protein: CASSLEGTSGLNEQFF
clone size: many; V gene: TRBV3-1; CDR3 protein: CASSQDWQGVQGPQHF
clone size: few; V gene: TRBV12-5; CDR3 protein: CASGRDRAQETQYF
clone size: NA; V gene: TRBV19; CDR3 protein: CASSLLAGFTDTQYF